These 21 T cell receptor beta chains share one sample of origin, sequenced in a study of CD8+ T cells in alopecia areata. RNA was isolated and reverse transcribed to cDNA, the sequencing template. Repertoires were generated with immunoSEQ multiplex PCR, while TCRdb's copy carries only in-frame clones and drops some. Here the sample spans over 9,000 clones, 67% being singletons. Sampling of alopecia areata patients yielded lesional scalp punch biopsies as well as peripheral blood. Specimen: skin. These receptors all come from a human donor with alopecia areata.

This chain's CDR3 is CASSLSPAGVVYEQYF. In nucleotides, the CDR3 is TGTGCCAGCAGCTTGTCCCCGGCCGGGGTAGTATACGAGCAGTACTTC. The gene calls are TRBV5-6 and TRBJ2-7, with a tentative D call TRBD2 (5 bases). Germline CDR1 reads SGHDT; CDR2 reads YYEEEE. There are 16 residues in the CDR3. V was pared by 1 base and J by 4 bases, with 18 bases between.

The chain uses TRBV27 and TRBJ1-5; D is undetermined. This CDR3 has 14 amino acids. Trimming shortened V by 6 bases and J by 1 base, and 10 bases separated the two germline ends. In germline, CDR1 is MNHEY, CDR2 SMNVEV (reference sequence). Here the CDR3 reads CASSISISNQPQHF. DNA for the CDR3: TGTGCCAGCAGCATCAGTATCAGCAATCAGCCCCAGCATTTT.

The chain has TRBV18 and TRBJ2-1; TRBD2 agrees at 11 bases. Germline V gene data show CDR1 as KGHSH and CDR2 as LQKENI. The CDR3 consists of 20 residues. Trimming removed 0 bases from V and 4 bases from J; junction bases left unmatched: 14. The CDR3 loop is CASSPPVSSGRARSYNEQFF. The CDR3 DNA is TGTGCCAGCTCACCACCAGTTAGTAGCGGGAGGGCCCGGTCTTACAATGAGCAGTTCTTC.

This clone was counted only a few times. V is TRBV7-9 and J is TRBJ2-1; 8 bases fit TRBD1. The CDR3 sequence is 13 residues long. The V gene's germline CDR1 is SEHNR and CDR2 FQNEAQ (reference sequence). J gave up 6 bases and V 5 bases, and 3 bases lay outside the gene matches. The CDR3 nucleotides are TGTGCCAGCAGCCCCGGACAGGGCAATGAGCAGTTCTTC. It encodes CASSPGQGNEQFF.

The J gene is TRBJ2-7, the V gene TRBV18; TRBD2 matches at 7 bases. V was clipped by 3 bases and J by 0 bases; unmatched bases: 5. The CDR3 totals 15 residues. The germline V gene has CDR1 KGHSH and CDR2 LQKENI. The DNA of the CDR3 is TGTGCCAGCTCACCGGCCGGGGGGAGCTCCTACGAGCAGTACTTC. It is translated as CASSPAGGSSYEQYF. The full variable domain, with the rest looked up from reference TRBV18 and TRBJ2-7, is NAGVMQNPRHLVRRRGQEARLRCSPMKGHSHVYWYRQLPEEGLKFMVYLQKENIIDESGMPKERFSAEFPKEGPSILRIQQVVRGDSAAYFCASSPAGGSSYEQYFGPGTRLTVT.

The chain combines TRBV6-1 with TRBJ2-3; D possibly corresponds to TRBD1 (5 bases). CDR1 is MNHNS, CDR2 SASEGT, per germline. V was shortened by 7 bases and J by 4 bases, with 18 bases between the two germline ends. This CDR3 is 15 amino acids long. The CDR3 DNA reads TGTGCCAGCATACGCCGGGCCTTACAGGCAGATACGCAGTATTTT. Translating it yields CASIRRALQADTQYF.

This clone was detected only a few times. This chain connects TRBV7-8 to TRBJ2-1; D unresolved. Trimming removed 5 bases at V and 3 bases at J, with 2 bases between. The CDR3 is 11 residues long. In germline, CDR1 is SGHVS, CDR2 FQNEAQ. CDR3 coding DNA: TGTGCCAGCAGCCACTACAATGAGCAGTTCTTC. Its translation is CASSHYNEQFF.

The V call is TRBV2, the J call TRBJ1-1; D unclear. The CDR3 length is 15 residues. The V gene lost 4 bases and the J gene lost 1 base, with 13 bases spanning the gap. Germline-derived CDR1 and CDR2 are SNHLY and FYNNEI. CDR3 amino acids: CASSALGNRNTEAFF. The CDR3 DNA follows: TGTGCCAGCAGTGCGTTGGGCAACCGGAACACTGAAGCTTTCTTT.

This clone was found a few times. The V and J genes are TRBV4-3 and TRBJ2-7, with D perhaps TRBD1 or TRBD2 (5 bases each). Deletions cut 0 bases from V and 4 bases from J, with 16 bases between. CDR1 and CDR2 (germline): LGHNA, YSLEER. This CDR3 has 16 amino acids. In DNA form, the CDR3 reads TGCGCCAGCAGCCAAGAGAAGGGGACCCTATCATACGAGCAGTACTTC. Its translation: CASSQEKGTLSYEQYF.

This clone showed up just a few times. This sequence joins TRBV18 and TRBJ1-6; 7 bases agree with TRBD1. This CDR3 spans 14 amino acids. CDR1 is KGHSH and CDR2 is LQKENI in the germline V gene. The ends lost 2 bases at V and 7 bases at J; junction bases unmatched: 2. The CDR3 DNA reads as TGTGCCAGCTCACCAAGGGGGCAAAATTCACCCCTCCACTTT. It yields the protein CASSPRGQNSPLHF.

The chain joins TRBV5-1 to TRBJ2-7; unclear D gene. The V and J ends lost 3 bases and 7 bases respectively, with 26 bases between them. Germline V gene lookup returns CDR1 SGHRS and CDR2 YFSETQ. The CDR3 has 17 amino acids. Here the CDR3 DNA reads TGCGCCAGCAGCTCGGAAGACGAACAGAGAACCCCTCGAGAGCAGTACTTC. Protein: CASSSEDEQRTPREQYF.

The rearrangement uses TRBV7-9 and TRBJ1-1; TRBD1 matches 8 bases. Germline V lookup: CDR1 SEHNR, CDR2 FQNEAQ (reference sequence). The V gene end was trimmed by 4 bases and the J gene end by 5 bases; junction bases not matched to a gene: 9. The CDR3 has 15 amino acids. Here the CDR3 DNA reads TGTGCCAGCAGCTCCCCGGACAGGGTTATTACTGAAGCTTTCTTT. Translating it yields CASSSPDRVITEAFF.

The V and J genes are TRBV7-3 and TRBJ2-3, with 7 bases matching TRBD2. V gave up 2 bases and J gave up 0 bases; unmatched junction bases: 5. CDR3 length: 16 residues. The V gene's germline CDR1 is SGHTA and CDR2 FQGTGA. Here the CDR3 reads CASSLLPAGSTDTQYF. Here the CDR3 DNA reads TGTGCCAGCAGCTTACTCCCAGCGGGAAGCACAGATACGCAGTATTTT.

In this sample, this clone turned up a few times. The gene calls are TRBV29-1 and TRBJ2-7; D gene uncertain. Trimming took 4 bases from V and 2 from J, leaving 9 bases between them. The CDR3 sequence is 12 residues long. CDR1 SQVTM and CDR2 ANQGSEA come from the germline V gene. DNA for the CDR3: TGCAGCGTTGCAGCCTTAACCTACGAGCAGTACTTC. Protein: CSVAALTYEQYF.

This chain links TRBV7-9 with TRBJ2-5; 7 positions agree with TRBD2. The last part of the DNA fits TRBJ2-7 better; the J call may be wrong. This CDR3 is built from 16 residues. The germline V gene encodes CDR1 SEHNR and CDR2 FQNEAQ (reference sequence). The CDR3 protein is CASSPRDYPRSYEQYF. The DNA for the CDR3 is TGTGCCAGCAGCCCCCGGGACTACCCCAGGTCCTACGAGCAGTACTTC.

The chain couples TRBV4-3 to TRBJ2-3; D is ambiguous. CDR1 is LGHNA and CDR2 is YSLEER in the germline V gene. This CDR3 is 12 amino acids long. V gave up 0 bases and J gave up 5 bases, with 3 bases separating them. The CDR3, as DNA: TGCGCCAGCAGCCAAGATAAAGATACGCAGTATTTT. Translated, it gives CASSQDKDTQYF.

This clone was counted a few times. The J gene is TRBJ2-1, the V gene TRBV19; 13 nucleotides align to TRBD2. Trimming took 4 bases from V and 2 from J; bases not matched to a gene: 8. The germline V gene has CDR1 LNHDA and CDR2 SQIVND (reference sequence). The CDR3 consists of 18 residues. CDR3 protein: CASSTRLAGGFPYNEQFF. DNA for the CDR3: TGTGCCAGTAGTACCCGACTAGCGGGAGGTTTCCCCTACAATGAGCAGTTCTTC. The entire variable domain, with the rest obtained from reference TRBV19 and TRBJ2-1, is as follows: DGGITQSPKYLFRKEGQNVTLSCEQNLNHDAMYWYRQDPGQGLRLIYYSQIVNDFQKGDIAEGYSVSREKKESFPLTVTSAQKNPTAFYLCASSTRLAGGFPYNEQFFGPGTRLTVL.

The V gene is TRBV11-3, the J gene TRBJ2-5; a possible D gene is TRBD2 (6 bases). The CDR3 length is 14 residues. The germline V gene encodes CDR1 SGHNT and CDR2 YENEEA. Trimming cost V 5 bases and J 1 base, with 11 bases left between them. In nucleotides, the CDR3 is TGTGCCAGCAGCATCGGCGGGGTCCAAGAGACCCAGTACTTC. This translates into CASSIGGVQETQYF.

The chain combines TRBV18 with TRBJ2-7, with D maybe TRBD2 (5 bases). The CDR3 contains 14 residues. Germline-derived CDR1 and CDR2 are KGHSH and LQKENI. Trimming removed 2 bases at V and 5 bases at J, with 13 bases between. This CDR3 is CASSPRADLDEQYF. The CDR3, as DNA: TGTGCCAGCTCACCAAGAGCGGATTTAGACGAGCAGTACTTC.

A remark on this clone: The same CDR3 can be traced to other DNA sequences in this sample. V gene TRBV9 combines with J gene TRBJ1-1, with a tentative D call TRBD1 (5 bases). V lost 0 bases and J 1 base, leaving 10 bases between the germline ends. Germline CDR1 is SGDLS and CDR2 is YYNGEE. The CDR3 spans 15 residues. The CDR3 region is CASSVGTGSNTEAFF. The CDR3 DNA reads as TGTGCCAGCAGCGTAGGTACAGGATCGAACACTGAAGCTTTCTTT.

The genes are TRBV29-1 and TRBJ2-7, with no clear D. CDR1 and CDR2 (germline): SQVTM, ANQGSEA. V was trimmed by 7 bases and J by 0 bases, leaving 16 bases between them. The CDR3 loop spans 14 amino acids. The CDR3 region has the DNA TGCAGCGCCCTGACGACGGGTAGCTCCTACGAGCAGTACTTC. This codes for CSALTTGSSYEQYF.